A single sample gave rise to the 21 T cell receptor beta chains below, sequenced in a study of blood T cells in healthy people across ages. Using a J-beta primer mix together with a sample-barcoded 5' primer, a second PCR was run for about 6 to 11 cycles. Each CDR3 protein gets one entry after TCRdb re-called the 5' RACE reads with MiXCR. The repertoire holds over a million distinct CDR3 sequences, with 25% as singletons. A further study also used this sample, focusing on T cells of mothers and their children.

Sequenced sample: blood. The source is a girl aged 2 to 10 in good health.

This clonotype was found a few times. The chain couples TRBV3-1 to TRBJ2-1; possible D gene TRBD1, 6 bases. Germline V gene lookup returns CDR1 LGHDT and CDR2 YNNKEL (reference sequence). The CDR3 has 16 residues. Trimming pared 5 bases from V and 0 bases from J, leaving 14 bases between. The CDR3 region is CASSSDRSSSYNEQFF. The DNA of the CDR3 is TGTGCCAGCAGCTCCGACAGGTCGAGCTCCTACAATGAGCAGTTCTTC.

V is TRBV29-1 and J is TRBJ2-1; TRBD2 matches at 9 bases. Germline V gene lookup returns CDR1 SQVTM and CDR2 ANQGSEA. The CDR3 contains 15 residues. Trimming took 4 bases from V and 6 from J; bases not matched to a gene: 10. The chain's CDR3 is CSVGNWREGLNEQFF. For the CDR3, the DNA is TGCAGCGTTGGGAATTGGCGGGAGGGCCTCAATGAGCAGTTCTTC.

In its sample, this clonotype was seen many times. The rearrangement joins TRBV18 to TRBJ2-7; D gene unclear. The CDR3 length is 13 residues. V lost 2 bases to trimming and J lost 1 base, with 6 bases between them. Germline V gene sequence: CDR1 KGHSH, CDR2 LQKENI. The CDR3 DNA reads TGTGCCAGCTCACCAAGACAATCCTACGAGCAGTACTTC. It encodes CASSPRQSYEQYF.

This clonotype was seen only once. One end of the junction fails to match germline, which may point to a read error. The chain couples TRBV19 to TRBJ1-5; D ambiguous. CDR3 length: 14 residues. Germline CDR1 and CDR2: LNHDA and SQIVND (reference sequence). In nucleotides, the CDR3 is TGTGCCAGCAGTATAGATGCTTGGGGTCAGCCCCAGCATTTT. Translated, it gives CASSIDAWGQPQHF.

This clonotype was recorded only once. This chain connects TRBV20-1 to TRBJ1-3, with D tentatively TRBD1 (6 bases). Trimming left V 5 bases short and J 0 bases short, with 11 bases between. Germline V lookup: CDR1 DFQATT, CDR2 SNEGSKA (reference sequence). The CDR3 has 14 residues. The CDR3 sequence is CSARGQSSGNTIYF. CDR3 DNA: TGCAGTGCTCGAGGACAGAGCTCTGGAAACACCATATATTTT.

The rearrangement links TRBV4-3 to TRBJ2-7; D gene uncertain. From germline, CDR1 is LGHNA and CDR2 YSLEER. V lost 1 base to trimming and J lost 2 bases, with 9 bases between them. This CDR3 contains 14 residues. The CDR3 is CASSQGFPAYEQYF. The CDR3 coding sequence is TGCGCCAGCAGCCAAGGATTTCCAGCCTACGAGCAGTACTTC.

The V gene is TRBV4-3, the J gene TRBJ1-1, with D maybe TRBD1 (5 bases). This CDR3 has 16 residues. V was shortened by 1 base and J by 2 bases, with 14 bases between the two germline ends. Germline V gene lookup returns CDR1 LGHNA and CDR2 YSLEER. In nucleotides, the CDR3 is TGCGCCAGCAGCCAAGTAGGGGTTTTACCTAACACTGAAGCTTTCTTT. This gives the protein CASSQVGVLPNTEAFF.

The chain joins TRBV29-1 to TRBJ1-5, with 11 bases matching TRBD1. V trimming: 7 bases; J trimming: 7 bases; junction bases outside the gene matches: 12. The CDR3 is 15 residues long. Germline CDR1 and CDR2: SQVTM and ANQGSEA. As DNA, the CDR3 is TGCAGCGCCCTAACGGGGGACAGGGGGACCCAGCCCCAGCATTTT. Translating gives CSALTGDRGTQPQHF.

There are a few counts of this clonotype. The chain joins TRBV6-2 or TRBV6-3 to TRBJ2-5; 7 nucleotides match TRBD2. Judging by the DNA end, TRBJ2-7 fits better; the J call may be wrong. The CDR3 extends over 15 amino acids. CDR1 MNHEY and CDR2 SVGEGT come from the germline V gene. CDR3: CASSPGTKGIYEQYF. In DNA, the CDR3 is TGTGCCAGCAGTCCCGGGACTAAGGGAATCTACGAGCAGTACTTC.

By its share, this clonotype is medium-sized (0.01 to 0.1%). The chain combines TRBV29-1 with TRBJ2-6; D is perhaps TRBD1 (6 bases). This CDR3 contains 17 residues. V was trimmed by 6 bases and J by 0 bases, leaving 18 bases between them. Germline CDR1 SQVTM, CDR2 ANQGSEA. The CDR3 is CSVLWTVPSSGANVLTF. In nucleotides, the CDR3 is TGCAGCGTCCTATGGACAGTCCCGAGCTCTGGGGCCAACGTCCTGACTTTC.

The genes are TRBV29-1 and TRBJ1-1, with D uncertain. The CDR3 has 12 residues. CDR1 and CDR2 from the germline V gene are SQVTM and ANQGSEA. With 5 bases removed from V and 0 bases from J, the gap between germline ends came to 7 bases. The CDR3 sequence is CSVNQVNTEAFF. The CDR3 DNA reads TGCAGCGTTAATCAGGTGAACACTGAAGCTTTCTTT.

This clonotype was observed a handful of times. CDR3: CASSFPGQEAFF. The CDR3, as DNA: TGTGCCAGCAGTTTCCCCGGACAGGAAGCTTTCTTT. The rearrangement uses TRBV6-5 and TRBJ1-1, with D possibly TRBD1 on 6 matching bases. CDR3 length: 12 residues. Looked up from germline, CDR1 is MNHEY and CDR2 is SVGAGI. The V gene lost 4 bases and the J gene lost 8 bases, with 11 bases spanning the gap.

A few counts support this clonotype. The chain employs TRBV6-5 and TRBJ2-3, with a tentative D call TRBD2 (6 bases). V lost 4 bases, J lost 1 base, and 18 bases lay in between. The CDR3 is 17 residues long. Germline V CDR1 and CDR2: MNHEY, SVGAGI. In DNA, the CDR3 is TGTGCCAGCAGTTTCACCTCTTCGGGAGCAGGCACAGATACGCAGTATTTT. Protein sequence: CASSFTSSGAGTDTQYF.

The chain couples TRBV29-1 to TRBJ2-6, with D unresolved. From germline, CDR1 is SQVTM and CDR2 ANQGSEA. Trimming cost V 2 bases and J 0 bases, with 5 bases left between them. The CDR3 runs 14 residues. The CDR3 protein is CSVEQDSGANVLTF. The CDR3 region has the DNA TGCAGCGTTGAACAGGACTCTGGGGCCAACGTCCTGACTTTC.

In its sample, this clonotype was seen a few times. This chain uses TRBV29-1 with TRBJ1-3, with 9 nucleotides matching TRBD1. The CDR3 covers 14 residues. Trimming took 6 bases from V and 4 from J; bases not matched to a gene: 7. The germline gives CDR1 SQVTM, CDR2 ANQGSEA. CDR3 sequence reads: CSVGTGTGGNTIYF. The CDR3 nucleotides are TGCAGCGTCGGGACAGGGACAGGCGGAAACACCATATATTTT. Filled out from reference TRBV29-1 and TRBJ1-3, the complete variable domain reads SAVISQKPSRDICQRGTSLTIQCQVDSQVTMMFWYRQQPGQSLTLIATANQGSEATYESGFVIDKFPISRPNLTFSTLTVSNMSPEDSSIYLCSVGTGTGGNTIYFGEGSWLTVV.

The genes are TRBV7-6 and TRBJ2-5; D is perhaps TRBD1 or TRBD2 (6 bases each). The J call is doubtful: the DNA matches TRBJ2-1 better. Germline values: CDR1 SGHVS, CDR2 FNYEAQ. The CDR3 contains 16 residues. CDR3 region: CASSLSSGGRYNEQFF. Here the CDR3 DNA reads TGTGCCAGCAGCTTATCGAGTGGGGGGCGTTACAATGAGCAGTTCTTC.

This clonotype has more than one count but fewer than ten. The rearrangement joins TRBV12-3 or TRBV12-4 to TRBJ1-1; D not resolved. The CDR3 runs to 14 residues. The V end was cut by 3 bases, the J end by 0 bases, with 8 bases between. CDR3 protein: CASSLARMNTEAFF. As DNA, the CDR3 is TGTGCCAGCAGTTTGGCCAGAATGAACACTGAAGCTTTCTTT.

The genes are TRBV29-1 and TRBJ1-4, with a tentative D call TRBD1 (5 bases). The CDR3 runs to 11 residues. Germline CDR1 and CDR2: SQVTM and ANQGSEA. The CDR3 loop is CTAGVNEKLFF. The DNA for the CDR3 is TGCACCGCGGGGGTTAATGAAAAACTGTTTTTT.

The chain recombines TRBV5-1 with TRBJ2-7; 11 nucleotides match TRBD2. TRBJ2-1 matches the DNA end more closely, so the J call is doubtful. The CDR3 totals 16 residues. Looked up from germline, CDR1 is SGHRS and CDR2 is YFSETQ. The CDR3 nucleotides read TGCGCCAGCAGCACAGCAATACTAGCGGGAGTCAATGAGCAGTTCTTC. Its translation is CASSTAILAGVNEQFF.

The V gene is TRBV28, the J gene TRBJ2-7; D is uncertain. Germline V gives CDR1 MDHEN, CDR2 SYDVKM. Trimming shortened V by 3 bases and J by 2 bases, and 11 bases separated the two germline ends. The CDR3 contains 14 residues. The CDR3 DNA is TGTGCCAGCAGTTTTGTGGTGGGTCCCTACGAGCAGTACTTC. The encoded protein is CASSFVVGPYEQYF.

This clonotype occurred a few times. The chain is built from TRBV4-3 and TRBJ2-5; tentatively, D is TRBD2 (6 bases). This CDR3 comprises 16 residues. CDR1 is LGHNA and CDR2 is YSLEER in the germline V gene. Trimming removed 4 bases at V and 2 bases at J, with 17 bases between. As DNA, the CDR3 is TGCGCCAGCAGCCCCTCCCCGGCGGGGCGACAAGAGACCCAGTACTTC. Protein: CASSPSPAGRQETQYF.